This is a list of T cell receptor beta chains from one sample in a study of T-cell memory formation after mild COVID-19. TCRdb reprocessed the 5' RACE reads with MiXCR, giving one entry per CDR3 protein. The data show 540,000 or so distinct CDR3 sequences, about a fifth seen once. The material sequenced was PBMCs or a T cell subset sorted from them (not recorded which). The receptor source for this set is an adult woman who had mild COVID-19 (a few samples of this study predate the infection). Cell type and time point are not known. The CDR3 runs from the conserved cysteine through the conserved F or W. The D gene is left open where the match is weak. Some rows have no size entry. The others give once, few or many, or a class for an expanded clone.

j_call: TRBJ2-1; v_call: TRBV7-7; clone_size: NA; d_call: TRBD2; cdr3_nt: TGTGCTAGCAGCTTGGGCGCTAGCGGAGTAAAGAATGAGCAGTTCTTC; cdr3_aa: CASSLGASGVKNEQFF
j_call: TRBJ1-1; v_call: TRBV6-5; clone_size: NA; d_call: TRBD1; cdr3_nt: TGTGCCAGCAGTTACTCGAGACTAGGCGGCGACAGGGGTGACACTGAAGCTTTCTTT; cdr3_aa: CASSYSRLGGDRGDTEAFF
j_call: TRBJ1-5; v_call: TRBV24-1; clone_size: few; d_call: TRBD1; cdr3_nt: TGTGCCACCAGTGATTCAGGAAGGGGACAGGGGATTAATCAGCCCCAGCATTTT; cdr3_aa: CATSDSGRGQGINQPQHF
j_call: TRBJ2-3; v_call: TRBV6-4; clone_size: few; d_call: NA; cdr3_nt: TGTGCCAGCAGTGAAGAGGGGCTCACAGATACGCAGTATTTT; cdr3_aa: CASSEEGLTDTQYF
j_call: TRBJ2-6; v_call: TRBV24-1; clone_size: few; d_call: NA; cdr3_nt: TGTGCCACCAGTGAAGGAGGCTCTGGGGCCAACGTCCTGACTTTC; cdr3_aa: CATSEGGSGANVLTF
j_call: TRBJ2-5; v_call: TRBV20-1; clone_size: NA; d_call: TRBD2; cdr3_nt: TGCAGTGCAACAGCTAGCGGGGGGAACCGAGAGACCCAGTACTTC; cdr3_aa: CSATASGGNRETQYF
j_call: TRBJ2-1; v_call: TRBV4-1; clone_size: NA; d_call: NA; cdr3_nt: TGCGCCAGCAGCCAAGATCCGATACTCTACAATGAGCAGTTCTTC; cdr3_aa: CASSQDPILYNEQFF
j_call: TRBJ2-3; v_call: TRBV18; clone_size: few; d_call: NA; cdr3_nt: TGTGCCAGCTCACCTGCAAGGGGCACAGATACGCAGTATTTT; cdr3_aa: CASSPARGTDTQYF
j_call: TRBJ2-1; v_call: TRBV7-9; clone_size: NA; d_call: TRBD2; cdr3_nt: TGTGCCAGCAGCCCACCCTTCTACATGGGCGGGGGGGCCCATGAGCAGTTCTTC; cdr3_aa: CASSPPFYMGGGAHEQFF
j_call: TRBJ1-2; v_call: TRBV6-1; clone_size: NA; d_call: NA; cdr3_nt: TGTGCCAGCAGTGAGCATACCTCTGGGGGCTACACCTTC; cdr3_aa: CASSEHTSGGYTF
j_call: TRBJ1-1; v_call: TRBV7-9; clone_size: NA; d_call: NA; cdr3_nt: TGTGCCAGCAGCTTGAACGGACAGAACACTGAAGCTTTCTTT; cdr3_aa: CASSLNGQNTEAFF
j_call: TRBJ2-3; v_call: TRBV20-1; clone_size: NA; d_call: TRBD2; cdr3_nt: TGCAGTGCTGGACCGTTACTAGCGGGAGGGCCGGAAGATACGCAGTATTTT; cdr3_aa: CSAGPLLAGGPEDTQYF
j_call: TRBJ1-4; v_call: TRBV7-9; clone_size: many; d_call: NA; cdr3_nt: TGTGCCAGCAGCCCCACGGGAATGGAGGAAAAACTGTTTTTT; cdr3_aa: CASSPTGMEEKLFF
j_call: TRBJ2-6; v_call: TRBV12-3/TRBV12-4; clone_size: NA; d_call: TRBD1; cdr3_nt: TGTGCCAGCAAGACAGGGGATACGGGGGGGGCCAACGTCCTGACTTTC; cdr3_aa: CASKTGDTGGANVLTF
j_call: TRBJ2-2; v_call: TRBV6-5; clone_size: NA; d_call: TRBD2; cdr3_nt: TGTGCCAGCAGTTATCCGGGACTAGCGGGAGGGAACACCGGGGAGCTGTTTTTT; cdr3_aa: CASSYPGLAGGNTGELFF
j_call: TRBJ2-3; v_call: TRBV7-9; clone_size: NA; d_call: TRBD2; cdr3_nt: TGTGCCAGCAGCGAATGGACTAGCGGGAGAGGTACAGATACGCAGTATTTT; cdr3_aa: CASSEWTSGRGTDTQYF
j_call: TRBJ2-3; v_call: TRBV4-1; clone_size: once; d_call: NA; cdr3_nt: TGCGCCAGCAGCCATCTAGGACAGTGGGGGAGCACAGATACGCAGTATTTT; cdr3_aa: CASSHLGQWGSTDTQYF
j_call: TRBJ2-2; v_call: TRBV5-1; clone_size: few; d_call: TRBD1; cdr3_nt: TGCGCCAGCAGCTTACGACAGGGCGGGGAGCTGTTTTTT; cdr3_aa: CASSLRQGGELFF